The text below deals with one T cell receptor (beta chain). The entry originates in a study of T-cell reconstitution after alpha-beta-depleted transplantation in children. Construction of the TCRbeta library involved unique molecular identifiers. Each CDR3 protein gets one entry after TCRdb re-called the PCR reads with MiXCR. Here the sample spans about 580,000 distinct CDR3 sequences, 27% being singletons. The CDR3 is 14 residues long. V lost 5 bases, J lost 8 bases, and 9 bases stayed unmatched. This sequence originates from a boy younger than two with Wiskott-Aldrich syndrome, due to receive a stem cell transplant. This chain connects TRBV12-3 or TRBV12-4 to TRBJ2-1; 7 positions match TRBD1. The sequences come from PBMCs, collected before TCRalphabeta/CD19-depleted stem cell transplant. The CDR3 DNA is TGTGCCAGCAGTCCAACTGGGGACAGCTATGAGCAGTTCTTC. Translated: CASSPTGDSYEQFF.